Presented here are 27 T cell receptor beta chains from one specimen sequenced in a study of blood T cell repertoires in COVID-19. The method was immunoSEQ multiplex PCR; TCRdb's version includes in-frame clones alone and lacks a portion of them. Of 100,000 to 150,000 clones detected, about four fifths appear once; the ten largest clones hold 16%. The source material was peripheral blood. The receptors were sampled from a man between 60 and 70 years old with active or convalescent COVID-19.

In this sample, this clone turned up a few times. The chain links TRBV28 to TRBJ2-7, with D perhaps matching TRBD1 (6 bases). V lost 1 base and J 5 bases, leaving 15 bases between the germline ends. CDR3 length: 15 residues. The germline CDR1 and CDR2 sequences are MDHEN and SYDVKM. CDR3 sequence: CASSLLKGGRNEQYF. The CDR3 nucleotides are TGTGCCAGCAGTTTATTGAAAGGGGGAAGGAACGAGCAGTACTTC.

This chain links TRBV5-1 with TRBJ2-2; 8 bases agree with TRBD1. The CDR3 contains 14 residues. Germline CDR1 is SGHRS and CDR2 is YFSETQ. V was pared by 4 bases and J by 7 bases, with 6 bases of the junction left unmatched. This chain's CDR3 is CASSATGVNGELFF. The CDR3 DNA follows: TGCGCCAGCAGCGCGACAGGGGTGAACGGGGAGCTGTTTTTT.

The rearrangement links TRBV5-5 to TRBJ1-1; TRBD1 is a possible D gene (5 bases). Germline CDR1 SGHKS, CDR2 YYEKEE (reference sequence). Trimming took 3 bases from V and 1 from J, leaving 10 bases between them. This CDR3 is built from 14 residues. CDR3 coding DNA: TGTGCCAGCAGCTGGGGGGTAACGAACACTGAAGCTTTCTTT. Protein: CASSWGVTNTEAFF.

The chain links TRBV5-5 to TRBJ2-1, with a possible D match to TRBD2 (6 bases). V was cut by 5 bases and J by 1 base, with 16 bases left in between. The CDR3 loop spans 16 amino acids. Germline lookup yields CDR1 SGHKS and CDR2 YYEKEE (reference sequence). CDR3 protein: CASSLSPGLSYNEQFF. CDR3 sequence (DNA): TGTGCCAGCAGTCTTTCGCCGGGACTTTCCTACAATGAGCAGTTCTTC.

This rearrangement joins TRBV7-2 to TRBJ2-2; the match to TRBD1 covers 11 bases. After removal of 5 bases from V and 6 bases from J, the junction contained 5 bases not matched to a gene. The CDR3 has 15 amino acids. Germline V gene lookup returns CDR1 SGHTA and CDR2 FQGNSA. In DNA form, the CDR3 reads TGTGCCAGCAGCCCGGACAGGGGGCGGGCCGGGGAGCTGTTTTTT. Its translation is CASSPDRGRAGELFF.

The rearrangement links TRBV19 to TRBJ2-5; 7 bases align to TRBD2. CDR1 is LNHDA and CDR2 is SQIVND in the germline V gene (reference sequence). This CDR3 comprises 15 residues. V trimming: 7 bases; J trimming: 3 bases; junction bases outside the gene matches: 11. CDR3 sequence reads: CASNSAGTNKETQYF. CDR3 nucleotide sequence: TGTGCCAGTAACTCAGCCGGGACTAACAAAGAGACCCAGTACTTC.

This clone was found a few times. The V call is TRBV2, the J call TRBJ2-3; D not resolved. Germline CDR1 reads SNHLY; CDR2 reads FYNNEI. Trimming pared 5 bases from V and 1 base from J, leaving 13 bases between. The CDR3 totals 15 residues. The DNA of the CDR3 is TGTGCCAGCAGTTATCCCCCGCCAGGCACAGATACGCAGTATTTT. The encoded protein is CASSYPPPGTDTQYF.

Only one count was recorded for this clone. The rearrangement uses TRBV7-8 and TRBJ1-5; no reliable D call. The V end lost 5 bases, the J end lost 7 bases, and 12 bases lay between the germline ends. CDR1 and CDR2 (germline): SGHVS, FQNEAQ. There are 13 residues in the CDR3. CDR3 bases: TGTGCCAGCAGCACCCGACCGGAGCAGCCCCAGCATTTT. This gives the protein CASSTRPEQPQHF. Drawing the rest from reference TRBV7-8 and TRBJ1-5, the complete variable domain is GAGVSQSPRYKVAKRGQDVALRCDPISGHVSLFWYQQALGQGPEFLTYFQNEAQLDKSGLPSDRFFAERPEGSVSTLKIQRTQQEDSAVYLCASSTRPEQPQHFGDGTRLSIL.

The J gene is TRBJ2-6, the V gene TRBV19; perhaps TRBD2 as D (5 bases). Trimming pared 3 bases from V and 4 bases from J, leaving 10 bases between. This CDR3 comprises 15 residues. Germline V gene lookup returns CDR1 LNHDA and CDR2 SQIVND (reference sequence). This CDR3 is CASSIFGVGANVLTF. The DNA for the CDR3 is TGTGCCAGTAGTATCTTCGGGGTCGGGGCCAACGTCCTGACTTTC.

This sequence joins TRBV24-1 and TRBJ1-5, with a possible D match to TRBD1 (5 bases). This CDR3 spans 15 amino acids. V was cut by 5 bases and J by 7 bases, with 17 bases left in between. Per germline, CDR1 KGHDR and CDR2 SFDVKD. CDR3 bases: TGTGCCACCAGTGGGGGACGGGCCGGGGGGCAGCCCCAGCATTTT. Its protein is CATSGGRAGGQPQHF.

CDR3 sequence (DNA): TGTGCCAGTAGTCGGACTAGCGGTCCCCAGGGAAATGAGCAGTTCTTC. Residues: CASSRTSGPQGNEQFF. V usage is TRBV19 and J usage is TRBJ2-1; 10 nucleotides match TRBD2. Germline V CDR1 and CDR2: LNHDA, SQIVND (reference sequence). CDR3 length: 16 residues. With 5 bases clipped from V and 7 bases from J, the junction kept 11 bases outside the gene matches.

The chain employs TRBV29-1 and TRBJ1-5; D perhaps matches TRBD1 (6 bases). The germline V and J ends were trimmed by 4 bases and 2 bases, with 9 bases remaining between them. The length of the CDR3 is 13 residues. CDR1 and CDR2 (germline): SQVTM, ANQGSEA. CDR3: CSVADSRNQPQHF. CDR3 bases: TGCAGCGTTGCGGACAGCCGCAATCAGCCCCAGCATTTT.

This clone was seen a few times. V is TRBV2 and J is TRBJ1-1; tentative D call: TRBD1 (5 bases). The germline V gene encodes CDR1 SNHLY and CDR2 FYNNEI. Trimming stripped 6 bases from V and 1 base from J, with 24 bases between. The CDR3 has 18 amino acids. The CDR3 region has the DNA TGTGCCAGCAGAGACTTAAAGGCAGGGTTTAACTGGAACACTGAAGCTTTCTTT. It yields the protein CASRDLKAGFNWNTEAFF.

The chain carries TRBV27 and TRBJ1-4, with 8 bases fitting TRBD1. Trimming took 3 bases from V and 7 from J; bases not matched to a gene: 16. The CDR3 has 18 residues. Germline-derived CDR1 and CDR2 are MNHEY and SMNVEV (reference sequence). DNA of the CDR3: TGTGCCAGCAGTTTTGAAAGGGGCCCAGGGGGCCGGGGTGAAAAACTGTTTTTT. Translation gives CASSFERGPGGRGEKLFF. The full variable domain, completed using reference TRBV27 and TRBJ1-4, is EAQVTQNPRYLITVTGKKLTVTCSQNMNHEYMSWYRQDPGLGLRQIYYSMNVEVTDKGDVPEGYKVSRKEKRNFPLILESPSPNQTSLYFCASSFERGPGGRGEKLFFGSGTQLSVL.

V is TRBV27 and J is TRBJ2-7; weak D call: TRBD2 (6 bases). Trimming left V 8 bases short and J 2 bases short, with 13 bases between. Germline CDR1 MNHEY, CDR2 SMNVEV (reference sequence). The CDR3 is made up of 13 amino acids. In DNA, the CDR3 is TGTGCCAGCGCGGGGCGTGCAACCTACGAGCAGTACTTC. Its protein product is CASAGRATYEQYF.

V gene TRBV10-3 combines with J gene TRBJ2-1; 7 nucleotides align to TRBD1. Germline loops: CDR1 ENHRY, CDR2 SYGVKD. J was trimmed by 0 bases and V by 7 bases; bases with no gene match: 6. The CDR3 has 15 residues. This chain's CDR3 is CAITAGGSSYNEQFF. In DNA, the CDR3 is TGTGCCATCACTGCAGGGGGTAGCTCCTACAATGAGCAGTTCTTC.

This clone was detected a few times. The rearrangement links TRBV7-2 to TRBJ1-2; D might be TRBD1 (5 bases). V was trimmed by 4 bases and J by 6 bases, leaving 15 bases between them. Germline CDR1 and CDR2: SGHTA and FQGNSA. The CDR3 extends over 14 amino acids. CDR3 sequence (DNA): TGTGCCAGCAGCTCCCCGGGACTCGCCAATGGCTACACCTTC. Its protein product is CASSSPGLANGYTF.

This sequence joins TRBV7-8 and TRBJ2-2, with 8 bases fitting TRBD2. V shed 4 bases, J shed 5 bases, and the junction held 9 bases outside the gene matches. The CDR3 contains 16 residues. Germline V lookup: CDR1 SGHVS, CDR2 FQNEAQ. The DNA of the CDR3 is TGTGCCAGCAGCTACCTAGCGGGTACGGGAACCGGGGAGCTGTTTTTT. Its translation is CASSYLAGTGTGELFF.

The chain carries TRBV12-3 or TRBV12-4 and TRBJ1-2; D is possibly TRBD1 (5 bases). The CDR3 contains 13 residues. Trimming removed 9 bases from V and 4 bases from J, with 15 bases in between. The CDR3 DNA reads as TGTGCCAGTTCCAGCAACCAGGGCTATGGCTACACCTTC. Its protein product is CASSSNQGYGYTF.

The chain's CDR3 is CASSLREEDEQYF. Written as DNA, the CDR3 is TGTGCCAGCAGCCTGCGGGAGGAAGACGAGCAGTACTTC. This chain links TRBV4-2 with TRBJ2-7; 8 nucleotides align to TRBD2. The CDR3 spans 13 residues. The ends lost 4 bases at V and 5 bases at J; junction bases unmatched: 4. Germline assignment: CDR1 LGHNA and CDR2 YNFKEQ.

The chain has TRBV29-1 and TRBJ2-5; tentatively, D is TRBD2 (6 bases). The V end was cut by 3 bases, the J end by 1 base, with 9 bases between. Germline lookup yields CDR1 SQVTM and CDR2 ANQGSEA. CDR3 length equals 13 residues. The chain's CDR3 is CSVDGGAQETQYF. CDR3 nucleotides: TGCAGCGTTGACGGAGGGGCCCAAGAGACCCAGTACTTC. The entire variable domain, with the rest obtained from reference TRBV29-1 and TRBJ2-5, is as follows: SAVISQKPSRDICQRGTSLTIQCQVDSQVTMMFWYRQQPGQSLTLIATANQGSEATYESGFVIDKFPISRPNLTFSTLTVSNMSPEDSSIYLCSVDGGAQETQYFGPGTRLLVL.

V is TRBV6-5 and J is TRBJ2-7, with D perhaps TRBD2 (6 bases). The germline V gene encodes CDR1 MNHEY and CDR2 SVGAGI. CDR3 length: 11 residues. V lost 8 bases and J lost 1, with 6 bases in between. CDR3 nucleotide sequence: TGTGCCAGCCGGGAGTCCTACGAGCAGTACTTC. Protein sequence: CASRESYEQYF.

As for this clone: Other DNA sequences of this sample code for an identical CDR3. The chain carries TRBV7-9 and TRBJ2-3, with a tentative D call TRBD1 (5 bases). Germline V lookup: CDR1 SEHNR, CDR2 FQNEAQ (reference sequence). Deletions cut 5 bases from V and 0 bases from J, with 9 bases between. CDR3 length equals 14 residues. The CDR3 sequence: CASSLTGSTDTQYF. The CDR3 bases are TGTGCCAGCAGCCTAACAGGCAGCACAGATACGCAGTATTTT.

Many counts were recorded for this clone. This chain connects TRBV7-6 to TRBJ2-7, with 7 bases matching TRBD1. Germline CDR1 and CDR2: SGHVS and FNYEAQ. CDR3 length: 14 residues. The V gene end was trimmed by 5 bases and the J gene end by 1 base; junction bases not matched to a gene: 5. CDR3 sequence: CASSPRDSSYEQYF. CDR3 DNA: TGTGCCAGCAGCCCCCGGGACAGTTCCTACGAGCAGTACTTC.

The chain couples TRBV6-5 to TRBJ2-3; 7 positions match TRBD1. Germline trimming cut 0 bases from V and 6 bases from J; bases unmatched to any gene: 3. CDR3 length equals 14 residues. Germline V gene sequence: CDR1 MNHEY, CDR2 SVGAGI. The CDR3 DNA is TGTGCCAGCAGTTACTCGACAGGGATGGATACGCAGTATTTT. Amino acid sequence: CASSYSTGMDTQYF.

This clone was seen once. CDR3 amino acids: CASSLRGRGNQETQYF. CDR3 bases: TGTGCCAGCAGCCTCCGTGGCAGGGGCAACCAAGAGACCCAGTACTTC. The rearrangement joins TRBV13 to TRBJ2-5; maybe TRBD1 (6 bases). V was trimmed by 5 bases and J by 0 bases, leaving 16 bases between them. The germline CDR1 and CDR2 sequences are PRHDT and FYEKMQ (reference sequence). This CDR3 comprises 16 residues.

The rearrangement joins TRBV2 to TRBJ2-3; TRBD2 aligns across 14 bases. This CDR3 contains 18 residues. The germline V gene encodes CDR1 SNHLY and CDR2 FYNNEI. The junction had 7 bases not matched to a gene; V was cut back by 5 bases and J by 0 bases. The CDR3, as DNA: TGTGCCAGCAGTCGAAGACTAGCGGGAGGGCTAAGCACAGATACGCAGTATTTT. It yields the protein CASSRRLAGGLSTDTQYF.